The 4 T cell receptor beta chains below come from one sample, sequenced in a study of prognosis after radiotherapy for stage I lung cancer. Genomic DNA provided the template from which TCR beta CDR3 was amplified by two-round multiplex PCR. Primers specific to each TRBV and TRBJ gene were used in first-round PCR. From the multiplex PCR reads, TCRdb called clonotypes with MiXCR, one entry per CDR3 protein. Of about 18,000 distinct CDR3 sequences listed, about three fifths were seen once; the top ten hold around 27%. The sample consisted of PBMCs, taken before or after stereotactic body radiation therapy (not recorded which). The receptors stem from a donor aged 50 or older with non-small cell lung cancer.

The chain employs TRBV7-3 and TRBJ2-2; no firm D call. The CDR3 has 14 residues. Deletions cut 6 bases from V and 0 bases from J, with 8 bases between. Per the germline V gene, CDR1 is SGHTA and CDR2 is FQGTGA. In DNA form, the CDR3 reads TGTGCCAGCAGTTGGGATCCGAACACCGGGGAGCTGTTTTTT. This translates into CASSWDPNTGELFF.

This clonotype was detected many times. The CDR3 DNA reads TGCGCCAGCAGCGACCACAGGGGATCTAATGAAAAACTGTTTTTT. It specifies CASSDHRGSNEKLFF. The chain carries TRBV5-1 and TRBJ1-4, with TRBD1 matching 7 bases. Germline trimming cut 4 bases from V and 3 bases from J; bases unmatched to any gene: 6. CDR1 is SGHRS, CDR2 YFSETQ, per germline. CDR3 length equals 15 residues.

This clonotype was observed at least ten times. The chain has TRBV7-3 and TRBJ2-3; D is uncertain. CDR1 SGHTA and CDR2 FQGTGA come from the germline V gene. The germline V and J ends were trimmed by 2 bases and 0 bases, with 9 bases remaining between them. This CDR3 is 15 amino acids long. Written as DNA, the CDR3 is TGTGCCAGCAGCTTATTCGGAAAGAGCACAGATACGCAGTATTTT. As protein: CASSLFGKSTDTQYF. Based on the CDR3 plus reference TRBV7-3 and TRBJ2-3, the full variable domain is GAGVSQTPSNKVTEKGKYVELRCDPISGHTALYWYRQSLGQGPEFLIYFQGTGAADDSGLPNDRFFAVRPEGSVSTLKIQRTERGDSAVYLCASSLFGKSTDTQYFGPGTRLTVL.

By its share, this clonotype is medium-sized. The V gene is TRBV27, the J gene TRBJ1-2, with 7 bases matching TRBD1. This CDR3 is built from 14 residues. Germline V gives CDR1 MNHEY, CDR2 SMNVEV (reference sequence). V lost 3 bases and J lost 5; bases outside the gene matches: 6. For the CDR3, the DNA is TGTGCCAGCAGTTTTTCAGACAGGGCATATGGCTACACCTTC. Its translation: CASSFSDRAYGYTF.